The sequence of this T cell receptor (beta chain) was determined in a study of T cell repertoires in cytomegalovirus infection. About the research overall: CMV infection and matching HLA type were both indicated by public TCR beta signatures. Findings and caveats of the study: Totalled public TCR beta family frequency picked out people who carried CMV plus the relevant HLA. In two of eight donors, the top clonotype was HLA-C-restricted CMV-specific.

V lost 2 bases to trimming and J lost 1 base, with 6 bases between them. Per the germline V gene, CDR1 is SGHRS and CDR2 is YFSETQ. The CDR3 consists of 13 residues. TCRdb re-called the reads with MiXCR, one entry per CDR3 protein. Found here are 200,000 to 300,000 distinct CDR3 sequences, about 5.9% of them singletons; the top ten hold 5.5% to 6.5%. This clonotype occurred many times. Antigen unknown. The sequence came from a human donor in good health (CMV status not recorded). Some clones in this sample may be carry-over from other donors' samples. Sequencing was done on a sample of PBMCs. The chain uses TRBV5-1 and TRBJ1-1; D unclear. In DNA form, the CDR3 reads TGCGCCAGCAGCTTCCAGCCGAACACTGAAGCTTTCTTT. Amino acids: CASSFQPNTEAFF.